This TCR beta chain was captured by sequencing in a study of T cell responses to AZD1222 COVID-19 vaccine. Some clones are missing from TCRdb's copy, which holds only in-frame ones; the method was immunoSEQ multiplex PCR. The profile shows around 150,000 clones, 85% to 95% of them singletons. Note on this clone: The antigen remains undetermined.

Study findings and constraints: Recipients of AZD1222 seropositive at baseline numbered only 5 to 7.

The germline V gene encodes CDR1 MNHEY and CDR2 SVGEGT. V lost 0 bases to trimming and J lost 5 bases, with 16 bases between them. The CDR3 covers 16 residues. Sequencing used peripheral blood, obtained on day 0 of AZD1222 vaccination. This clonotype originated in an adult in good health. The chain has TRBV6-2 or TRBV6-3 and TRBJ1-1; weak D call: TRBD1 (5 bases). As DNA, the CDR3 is TGTGCCAGCAGTTACTCTATGGGCCGGGGGTGGACTGAAGCTTTCTTT. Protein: CASSYSMGRGWTEAFF.